This T cell receptor (beta chain) appears in the sequencing data of a study of shared clonotypes between healthy human individuals. On the study more broadly: Three plates were used per donor for CD4 naive, three for CD4 memory, two for CD8 naive and one for CD8 memory.

Study-wide results and caveats: Richness estimates generally favored naive over memory subsets. Several donors held roughly 5% of naive CD4 clonotypes in common.

Profiled with immunoSEQ multiplex PCR; TCRdb holds only in-frame clones, not every one. The profile covers about 2.4 million clones, with over 85% appearing a single time and roughly 0.14% taken by the ten largest. There were only Caucasian adults among the donors, and all lived in Nashville, Tennessee. Trimming shortened V by 5 bases and J by 4 bases, and 16 bases separated the two germline ends. Germline V gene data show CDR1 as LNHDA and CDR2 as SQIVND (reference sequence). There are 15 residues in the CDR3. Comment on this clone: Its antigen is not known.

This TCR was recovered from a man aged 18-30 years in good health. Sequencing was done on a sample of naive CD4+ T cells sorted from blood. Subset noted: CD45RA+ positively selected. This chain joins TRBV19 and TRBJ2-3; D is undetermined. CDR3: CASSFGGSWADTQYF. DNA for the CDR3: TGTGCCAGTAGTTTTGGCGGTTCCTGGGCAGATACGCAGTATTTT.